This passage covers 29 T cell receptor beta chains from one sample sequenced in a study of T-cell memory formation after mild COVID-19. TCRdb re-called the 5' RACE reads through MiXCR, storing one row per CDR3 protein. The sample lists 250,000 to 400,000 distinct CDR3 sequences, around 15% seen once, with roughly a fifth in the top ten. The specimen sequenced was PBMCs or a T cell subset sorted from them (not recorded which). Receptor source: a man between 18 and 29 years old who had mild COVID-19 (a few samples of this study predate the infection). Cell type and time point are not known.

This chain links TRBV25-1 with TRBJ1-5, with 7 bases aligning to TRBD1. The CDR3 is made up of 15 amino acids. Trimming cost V 2 bases and J 5 bases; bases outside gene matches: 6. Germline V gene sequence: CDR1 MGHDK, CDR2 SYGVNS. The CDR3 here is CASSEGWDRDQPQHF. CDR3 bases: TGTGCCAGCAGTGAAGGCTGGGACAGAGATCAGCCCCAGCATTTT.

The gene calls are TRBV10-3 and TRBJ2-3; D is perhaps TRBD1 or TRBD2 (6 bases each). Trimming stripped 2 bases from V and 5 bases from J, with 14 bases between. Germline V gene data show CDR1 as ENHRY and CDR2 as SYGVKD. This CDR3 comprises 15 residues. The CDR3 loop reads CAISERGPREDTQYF. The CDR3 DNA reads TGTGCCATCAGTGAGCGGGGGCCCCGGGAAGATACGCAGTATTTT.

This clonotype was recorded many times. The chain carries TRBV4-3 and TRBJ2-3, with D hard to call. This CDR3 region has 15 residues. V lost 1 base and J 1 base, leaving 9 bases between the germline ends. CDR1 and CDR2 from the germline V gene are LGHNA and YSLEER. The CDR3 sequence: CASSQVRAGTDTQYF. The CDR3 region has the DNA TGCGCCAGCAGCCAAGTGCGCGCCGGCACAGATACGCAGTATTTT.

This clonotype was counted many times. CDR3 nucleotides: TGCGCCAGCAGCTTGGAGGCAGGGTCAAACTACGAGCAGTACTTC. It yields the protein CASSLEAGSNYEQYF. The V and J genes are TRBV5-1 and TRBJ2-7, with D possibly being TRBD1 (5 bases). Germline V gene data show CDR1 as SGHRS and CDR2 as YFSETQ. Trimming removed 0 bases at V and 3 bases at J, with 13 bases between. CDR3 size: 15 residues.

This clonotype was seen a handful of times. This chain uses TRBV7-2 with TRBJ1-5; D gene uncertain. The V end lost 1 base, the J end lost 7 bases, and 11 bases lay between the germline ends. CDR1 is SGHTA, CDR2 FQGNSA, per germline. The CDR3 consists of 14 residues. The CDR3 sequence: CASSLGRSNQPQHF. Written as DNA, the CDR3 is TGTGCCAGCAGCTTAGGCAGGAGTAACCAGCCCCAGCATTTT.

This rearrangement joins TRBV20-1 to TRBJ2-1; 8 bases fit TRBD2. From germline, CDR1 is DFQATT and CDR2 SNEGSKA (reference sequence). With 6 bases clipped from V and 7 bases from J, the junction kept 11 bases outside the gene matches. CDR3 length: 14 amino acids. CDR3 residues: CSAGQPGGRNEQFF. CDR3 DNA: TGCAGTGCAGGCCAGCCGGGGGGGCGGAATGAGCAGTTCTTC.

This clonotype was counted a few times. The chain uses TRBV5-1 and TRBJ2-5; a possible D gene is TRBD1 (7 bases). Trimming shortened V by 4 bases and J by 7 bases, and 23 bases separated the two germline ends. CDR1 SGHRS and CDR2 YFSETQ come from the germline V gene. The CDR3 runs to 16 residues. CDR3: CASSPPGQVAEGTQYF. CDR3 coding DNA: TGCGCCAGCAGCCCGCCTGGACAGGTAGCGGAGGGGACCCAGTACTTC.

This clonotype occurred a few times. This rearrangement joins TRBV21-1 to TRBJ1-3. TRBV21-1 is labeled a pseudogene. There are 13 residues in the CDR3. The CDR3 sequence: CGSHPYSGNTIYF. DNA of the CDR3: TGTGGCTCTCACCCATACTCTGGAAACACCATATATTTT.

The V and J genes are TRBV5-1 and TRBJ2-5; TRBD1 might be the D (6 bases). This CDR3 comprises 15 residues. Germline V gene data show CDR1 as SGHRS and CDR2 as YFSETQ. Between the trimmed V and J ends, which lost 0 bases and 2 bases, there was a span of 11 bases. This CDR3 is CASSLVSGAQETQYF. CDR3 DNA: TGCGCCAGCAGCTTGGTGTCAGGGGCGCAAGAGACCCAGTACTTC.

The V and J genes are TRBV7-2 and TRBJ2-7; tentative D call: TRBD1 (5 bases). Germline-derived CDR1 and CDR2 are SGHTA and FQGNSA. The V end lost 3 bases, the J end lost 0 bases, and 12 bases lay between the germline ends. The CDR3 is 15 amino acids. CDR3 region: CASSFDQTVSYEQYF. The CDR3 DNA is TGTGCCAGCAGCTTTGATCAGACAGTCTCCTACGAGCAGTACTTC.

The chain links TRBV20-1 to TRBJ2-5; D perhaps matches TRBD1 (6 bases). Germline-derived CDR1 and CDR2 are DFQATT and SNEGSKA (reference sequence). This CDR3 is built from 13 residues. Trimming took off 5 bases at V and 3 bases at J, with 13 bases between the two ends. The CDR3 is CSASNGGEETQYF. The CDR3 DNA reads as TGCAGTGCTTCCAATGGGGGCGAAGAGACCCAGTACTTC.

This clonotype was found a few times. The chain links TRBV13 to TRBJ1-5, with TRBD1 matching over 7 bases. Germline V lookup: CDR1 PRHDT, CDR2 FYEKMQ (reference sequence). The length of the CDR3 is 15 residues. V dropped 2 bases and J dropped 2; count of bases not matched to a gene: 3. The CDR3 sequence is CASSLRQGGNQPQHF. CDR3 DNA sequence: TGTGCCAGCAGCTTACGACAGGGAGGCAATCAGCCCCAGCATTTT.

The genes are TRBV20-1 and TRBJ2-1; 10 positions match TRBD1. Per the germline V gene, CDR1 is DFQATT and CDR2 is SNEGSKA (reference sequence). This CDR3 comprises 16 residues. V lost 6 bases to trimming and J lost 5 bases; unmatched junction nucleotides: 13. The CDR3 coding sequence is TGCAGTGCGGGTCGGGTGACAGGGGGCTTCGACAATGAGCAGTTCTTC. Its protein product is CSAGRVTGGFDNEQFF.

This clonotype appeared a few times. The chain uses TRBV7-3 and TRBJ1-3, with a tentative D call TRBD1 (5 bases). Trimming pared 1 base from V and 1 base from J, leaving 8 bases between. Germline-derived CDR1 and CDR2 are SGHTA and FQGTGA. The CDR3 consists of 15 residues. The DNA of the CDR3 is TGTGCCAGCAGCTTAATCGGGGGTTCTGGAAACACCATATATTTT. Protein product: CASSLIGGSGNTIYF.

This clonotype was recorded a few times. This chain links TRBV5-1 with TRBJ1-2; 7 positions match TRBD1. The CDR3 has 15 amino acids. Germline CDR1 and CDR2: SGHRS and YFSETQ. V lost 2 bases to trimming and J lost 4 bases; unmatched junction nucleotides: 8. CDR3 DNA sequence: TGCGCCAGCAGCTTTTCTGAGACAGGGACCTATGGCTACACCTTC. Residues: CASSFSETGTYGYTF.

This sequence joins TRBV7-2 and TRBJ1-2; no reliable D call. This CDR3 region has 13 residues. Germline CDR1 reads SGHTA; CDR2 reads FQGNSA. Trimming took off 0 bases at V and 6 bases at J, with 8 bases between the two ends. CDR3 sequence (DNA): TGTGCCAGCAGCTTAGCGCTTTTGAATGGCTACACCTTC. It is translated as CASSLALLNGYTF.

V gene TRBV4-1 combines with J gene TRBJ2-7; D may be TRBD1 or TRBD2 (6 bases each). V lost 3 bases and J 2 bases, leaving 14 bases between the germline ends. The germline gives CDR1 MGHRA, CDR2 YSYEKL. The CDR3 has 15 amino acids. The CDR3 spells CASSQLEGGPYEQYF. CDR3 sequence (DNA): TGCGCCAGCAGCCAGCTTGAAGGGGGGCCCTACGAGCAGTACTTC.

The rearrangement uses TRBV24-1 and TRBJ2-7; the match to TRBD2 covers 8 bases. CDR1 KGHDR and CDR2 SFDVKD come from the germline V gene. Germline trimming cut 10 bases from V and 2 bases from J; bases unmatched to any gene: 12. The CDR3 sequence is 15 residues long. CDR3 protein: CATTRRVAGPYEQYF. CDR3 nucleotides: TGTGCCACGACGCGGCGAGTAGCGGGGCCCTACGAGCAGTACTTC.

In its sample, this clonotype was seen many times. The gene calls are TRBV4-2 and TRBJ1-1, with D tentatively TRBD1 (6 bases). Germline-derived CDR1 and CDR2 are LGHNA and YNFKEQ. The CDR3 is made up of 12 amino acids. The V end lost 3 bases, the J end lost 11 bases, and 13 bases lay between the germline ends. CDR3 coding DNA: TGTGCCAGCAGCCAGACTGACAGGCTGGCTTTCTTT. This sequence encodes CASSQTDRLAFF.

This CDR3 is CSVGGLDRDQETQYF. Written as DNA, the CDR3 is TGCAGCGTTGGAGGGCTGGACAGGGATCAAGAGACCCAGTACTTC. The chain joins TRBV29-1 to TRBJ2-5, with 8 bases identical to TRBD1. Trimming took 4 bases from V and 2 from J; bases not matched to a gene: 9. From germline, CDR1 is SQVTM and CDR2 ANQGSEA. The CDR3 sequence is 15 residues long.

This clonotype appeared a few times. The gene calls are TRBV5-1 and TRBJ2-1; 8 bases line up with TRBD1. The CDR3 has 15 amino acids. Germline CDR1 SGHRS, CDR2 YFSETQ. The V and J ends lost 4 bases and 4 bases, in that order; junction bases with no gene match: 7. The CDR3 protein is CASSRNRDRYNEQFF. For the CDR3, the DNA is TGCGCCAGCAGCAGGAACCGGGACAGGTACAATGAGCAGTTCTTC.

In this sample, this clonotype turned up a few times. The chain's CDR3 is CASSASPLRQAATNEKLFF. The CDR3 DNA follows: TGTGCCAGCAGCGCAAGTCCCTTAAGACAGGCTGCAACTAATGAAAAACTGTTTTTT. The V gene is TRBV13, the J gene TRBJ1-4; a possible D gene is TRBD1 (6 bases). The CDR3 totals 19 residues. From germline, CDR1 is PRHDT and CDR2 FYEKMQ (reference sequence). V gave up 5 bases and J gave up 0 bases, with 22 bases separating them. The whole variable domain, remainder taken from reference TRBV13 and TRBJ1-4, is AAGVIQSPRHLIKEKRETATLKCYPIPRHDTVYWYQQGPGQDPQFLISFYEKMQSDKGSIPDRFSAQQFSDYHSELNMSSLELGDSALYFCASSASPLRQAATNEKLFFGSGTQLSVL.

This clonotype has more than one count but fewer than ten. The V call is TRBV2, the J call TRBJ2-1; 9 nucleotides agree with TRBD1. V shed 1 base, J shed 8 bases, and the junction held 6 bases outside the gene matches. The CDR3 length is 15 residues. Germline assignment: CDR1 SNHLY and CDR2 FYNNEI. The CDR3 DNA reads as TGTGCCAGCAGTGAAGACAGGGGGCCTATCGATGAGCAGTTCTTC. Protein sequence: CASSEDRGPIDEQFF.

In its sample, this clonotype was seen a few times. The chain recombines TRBV5-1 with TRBJ2-1; 11 nucleotides match TRBD2. The germline gives CDR1 SGHRS, CDR2 YFSETQ. The junction had 10 bases not matched to a gene; V was cut back by 4 bases and J by 4 bases. The CDR3 sequence is 17 residues long. The CDR3 loop reads CASSPSSGGATYNEQFF. The CDR3 bases are TGCGCCAGCAGCCCAAGTAGCGGGGGGGCGACTTACAATGAGCAGTTCTTC.

This clonotype was observed a handful of times. The chain carries TRBV4-3 and TRBJ2-1; tentatively, D is TRBD2 (5 bases). V dropped 0 bases and J dropped 8 bases, with 14 bases sitting between them. Germline CDR1 reads LGHNA; CDR2 reads YSLEER. The CDR3 covers 15 residues. The CDR3 region is CASSQERGPWDEQFF. CDR3 in DNA: TGCGCCAGCAGCCAAGAACGGGGTCCTTGGGATGAGCAGTTCTTC.

In its sample, this clonotype was seen many times. The chain employs TRBV4-3 and TRBJ1-1; the D is unclear. The CDR3 runs to 14 residues. V lost 4 bases and J lost 1, with 10 bases in between. In germline, CDR1 is LGHNA, CDR2 YSLEER. CDR3 in DNA: TGCGCCAGCAGCCCGGCCGTTGGGAACACTGAAGCTTTCTTT. Translation gives CASSPAVGNTEAFF.

This CDR3 is CASRGVAKNIQYF. In nucleotides, the CDR3 is TGTGCCAGCAGGGGAGTAGCCAAAAACATTCAGTACTTC. The rearrangement links TRBV11-2 to TRBJ2-4, with D possibly being TRBD2 (5 bases). Germline values: CDR1 SGHAT, CDR2 FQNNGV. V lost 6 bases, J lost 0 bases, and 6 bases lay in between. The CDR3 runs 13 residues.

The chain couples TRBV6-2 or TRBV6-3 to TRBJ1-2; tentative D call: TRBD1 (5 bases). The CDR3 loop spans 14 amino acids. Deletions cut 4 bases from V and 4 bases from J, with 13 bases between. CDR1 and CDR2 (germline): MNHEY, SVGEGT. The CDR3 loop is CASSSEGATYGYTF. The CDR3 DNA sequence: TGTGCCAGCAGTTCGGAAGGGGCTACCTATGGCTACACCTTC.

The rearrangement joins TRBV4-1 to TRBJ2-7; 9 nucleotides agree with TRBD2. The CDR3 covers 15 residues. V was clipped by 1 base and J by 3 bases; unmatched bases: 4. CDR1 MGHRA and CDR2 YSYEKL come from the germline V gene. The chain's CDR3 is CASSQGSSGVYEQYF. The CDR3 DNA is TGCGCCAGCAGCCAAGGGTCTAGCGGGGTCTACGAGCAGTACTTC.